The sequence of this T cell receptor beta chain was determined in a study of shared clonotypes between healthy human individuals. The germline V and J ends were trimmed by 5 bases and 2 bases, with 16 bases remaining between them. The V gene's germline CDR1 is SGHRS and CDR2 YFSETQ. The CDR3 loop spans 16 amino acids. Data came from immunoSEQ multiplex PCR; TCRdb stores just in-frame clones and leaves some out. The sample includes some 2.1 million clones, approximately 95% of them seen just once. Splitting the CD4+ cells yielded a CD45RA+ naive subset and a CD45RA-negative memory subset. Sequenced material: naive CD4+ T cells sorted from blood. Subset specified: CD45RA+ positively selected. This TCR was sampled from a man aged 18-30 years in good health. The chain carries TRBV5-1 and TRBJ2-2; tentative D call: TRBD2 (6 bases). In DNA, the CDR3 is TGCGCCAGCAGACCGGCGGGACTGCGAAACACCGGGGAGCTGTTTTTT. Its translation: CASRPAGLRNTGELFF.